This T cell receptor (beta chain) was sequenced in a study of identical twins. The CDR3 is 11 residues long. The trim removed 6 bases at V and 10 bases at J, leaving 3 bases unmatched. This clonotype was observed a handful of times. TCRdb called the 5' RACE reads again in MiXCR, with one record for every CDR3 protein. The sample includes 350,000 or so distinct CDR3 sequences, approximately 8.8% of them seen just once. The clonotype originates from a woman aged 45 to 65 in good health. J is TRBJ2-1 and V is TRBV12-3 or TRBV12-4, with TRBD2 identical over 7 bases. The sample comprised naive T cells sorted from blood. In DNA form, the CDR3 reads TGTGCCAGCAGGGTAGCGGGCGAGCAGTTCTTC. Translated: CASRVAGEQFF.